A selection of T cell receptor beta chains follows, all from one sample in a study of T cell clusters in autoimmune cytopenias. TCRdb reprocessed the multiplex PCR reads, with one entry per CDR3 protein and no DNA. This table lists approximately 7,600 distinct CDR3 sequences. Sample: peripheral blood. The receptors stem from a human donor with an autoimmune cytopenia or autoimmune hepatitis (not recorded which). Each CDR3 is given with its conserved first and last residue. Part of the rows lack a size; the others show once, few, many or a class for expanded clones.

TRBV19	.	TRBJ1-5	CASRDRGRETLHF
TRBV27	.	TRBJ1-4	CASSFSTGGPEKLFF
TRBV19	medium-sized	TRBJ2-2	CASTSHTIAWGELFF
TRBV12-3/TRBV12-4	.	TRBJ2-5	CASSPRSAGAGETQYF
TRBV6-1	.	TRBJ1-2	CASSSPQEGGYTF
TRBV6-1	medium-sized	TRBJ2-5	CASSEALPGAQETQYF
TRBV30	medium-sized	TRBJ2-2	CAWRGGANTGELFF
TRBV10-3	.	TRBJ2-7	CAIRGQGTYEQYF
TRBV30	medium-sized	TRBJ2-3	CAWSAGRGPTDTQYF
TRBV5-6	.	TRBJ2-4	CASSLTGRLAKNIQYF
TRBV6-1	medium-sized	TRBJ1-5	CASSEPRLNQPQHF
TRBV18	medium-sized	TRBJ2-5	CASSPSTRANNQYF
TRBV6-2/TRBV6-3	medium-sized	TRBJ2-1	CATSAGGTTFNEQFF
TRBV29-1	medium-sized	TRBJ2-3	CSVGASGGRDTQYF
TRBV15	medium-sized	TRBJ2-7	CATSREAGPYEQYF
TRBV19	.	TRBJ2-5	CASSAGLVFSSETQYF
TRBV29-1	medium-sized	TRBJ2-5	CSVEGTVQETQYF
TRBV6-6	.	TRBJ1-1	CASERGLAEAFF
TRBV12-3/TRBV12-4	.	TRBJ2-1	CASSPPLGEQFF
TRBV6-1	medium-sized	TRBJ1-6	CASSEVASPLHF
TRBV20-1	.	TRBJ2-6	CSAQQGAGPGANVLTF
TRBV20-1	.	TRBJ2-1	CSARTPGTSGSEQFF
TRBV29-1	medium-sized	TRBJ2-7	CSVEIGGPTYEQYF
TRBV4-1	medium-sized	TRBJ2-1	CASSQGWGVQFF
TRBV4-3	.	TRBJ2-3	CASSQDLPRTSGRVDTQYF
TRBV10-3	.	TRBJ2-1	CAISESGSPMPNEQFF
TRBV29-1	.	TRBJ2-1	CSVDLELAGGDSYNEQFF
TRBV20-1	.	TRBJ1-5	CSAGTNQPQHF
TRBV6-5	.	TRBJ2-7	CATTDPPTYEQYF
TRBV20-1	.	TRBJ2-1	CSARRDYRNEQFF
TRBV19	medium-sized	TRBJ1-6	CASSPHRQGKSPLHF
TRBV12-3/TRBV12-4	medium-sized	TRBJ1-2	CASSFSGNYGYTF
TRBV6-5	medium-sized	TRBJ1-2	CASSRRGEGANYGYTF
TRBV10-1	medium-sized	TRBJ2-3	CASSTQGSDTQYF
TRBV18	medium-sized	TRBJ2-3	CASYLGTAETDTQYF
TRBV7-2	.	TRBJ2-5	CASSSKGLEQETQYF
TRBV6-6	medium-sized	TRBJ2-6	CASSRGSGTYSSGANVLTF
TRBV5-4	.	TRBJ1-3	CASSLSATSTGNTIYF
TRBV6-5	.	TRBJ1-1	CASSYKGTHTEAFF
TRBV6-1	medium-sized	TRBJ2-3	CASSVSAFLTDTQYF
TRBV24-1	.	TRBJ2-2	CATSDHQGNTGELFF
TRBV6-2/TRBV6-3	medium-sized	TRBJ2-3	CASSQLAASTDTQYF
TRBV6-6	.	TRBJ1-4	CASSPGGAGEEKLFF
TRBV29-1	medium-sized	TRBJ2-7	CSVDRDGLEQYF
TRBV7-3	.	TRBJ2-3	CASSRGTSTDTQYF
TRBV20-1	medium-sized	TRBJ2-7	CSASFPETGYEQYF
TRBV30	.	TRBJ2-3	CAWARLAGNTDTQYF
TRBV6-6	medium-sized	TRBJ2-7	CASTRDRWDEQYF
TRBV18	.	TRBJ2-2	CASSSGLAGTGELFF
TRBV29-1	medium-sized	TRBJ2-3	CSVQKRGGADTQYF
TRBV19	medium-sized	TRBJ2-2	CAIEIGLGELFF
TRBV5-6	.	TRBJ1-5	CASSLMGARDGDQPQHF
TRBV12-3/TRBV12-4	.	TRBJ2-7	CASSPGTGQSSYEQYF
TRBV11-1	medium-sized	TRBJ1-4	CASSLTGGEKLFF
TRBV6-2/TRBV6-3	.	TRBJ2-1	CASNPSGPYNEQFF
TRBV5-6	medium-sized	TRBJ2-3	CASSLDGASTDTQYF